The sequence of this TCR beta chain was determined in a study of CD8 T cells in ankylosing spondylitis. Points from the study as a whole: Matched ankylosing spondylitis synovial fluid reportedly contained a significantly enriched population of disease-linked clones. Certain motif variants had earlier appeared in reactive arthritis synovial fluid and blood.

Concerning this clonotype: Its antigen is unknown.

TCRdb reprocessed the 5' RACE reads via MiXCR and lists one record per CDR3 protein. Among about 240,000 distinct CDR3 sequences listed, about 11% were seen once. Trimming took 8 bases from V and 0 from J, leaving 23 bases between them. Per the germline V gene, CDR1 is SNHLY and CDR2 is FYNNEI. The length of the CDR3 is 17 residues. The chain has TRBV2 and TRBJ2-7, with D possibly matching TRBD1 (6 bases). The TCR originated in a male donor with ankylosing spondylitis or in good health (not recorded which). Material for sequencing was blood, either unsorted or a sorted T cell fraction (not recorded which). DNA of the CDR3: TGTGCCAGCGACATGGCAGGGGCAAAGGCGAGCTCCTACGAGCAGTACTTC. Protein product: CASDMAGAKASSYEQYF.